Listed below are T cell receptor beta chains from one sample, sequenced in a study of cytomegalovirus exposure and HLA in healthy donors. Clones were read by immunoSEQ multiplex PCR, and TCRdb kept only the in-frame ones, dropping some. The sample has about 160,000 clones, around 79% seen once. Source material: PBMCs. All receptors derive from a female donor in good health and CMV-seronegative. Each CDR3 is given with its conserved first and last residue. A D gene is named only where the DNA matches it firmly. Rows may omit the clone size; those that give it use once, few, many or a size class.

clone size	V gene	D gene	J gene	CDR3 protein	CDR3 DNA
once	TRBV12-5	NA	TRBJ2-7	CATCPHGGAKDEQYF	TGTGCTACCTGCCCGCATGGAGGGGCTAAGGACGAGCAGTACTTC
few	TRBV7-6	TRBD1	TRBJ1-4	CASSKGQGTTNEKLFF	TGTGCCAGCAGCAAAGGACAGGGAACTACTAATGAAAAACTGTTTTTT
NA	TRBV5-1	NA	TRBJ2-2	CASSLGTGPTGELFF	TGCGCCAGCAGCTTGGGTACAGGGCCCACCGGGGAGCTGTTTTTT
NA	TRBV7-8	TRBD1	TRBJ2-1	CASSLPDRGRYNEQFF	TGTGCCAGCAGCTTACCGGACAGGGGGCGATACAATGAGCAGTTCTTC
once	TRBV7-2	NA	TRBJ1-5	CASSLSGEQNQPQHF	TGTGCCAGCAGCTTATCGGGAGAACAGAATCAGCCCCAGCATTTT
few	TRBV4-3	TRBD2	TRBJ2-1	CASSAATGGPYNEQFF	TGCGCCAGCAGCGCCGCCACGGGGGGGCCGTACAATGAGCAGTTCTTC
NA	TRBV9	NA	TRBJ2-3	CASSVSSDGTDTQYF	TGTGCCAGCAGCGTTTCTAGCGATGGCACAGATACGCAGTATTTT
NA	TRBV30	NA	TRBJ1-1	CAGLPRGSAEAFF	TGTGCCGGCCTCCCCAGGGGCTCCGCTGAAGCTTTCTTT
NA	TRBV10-3	TRBD1	TRBJ2-3	CAAKGDRVGDTQYF	TGTGCCGCCAAAGGGGACAGGGTAGGAGATACGCAGTATTTT
NA	TRBV30	NA	TRBJ2-7	CAWTKQGGAYEQYF	TGTGCCTGGACCAAACAGGGGGGGGCCTACGAGCAGTACTTC
NA	TRBV9	NA	TRBJ2-1	CASSGGGPHNEQFF	TGTGCCAGCAGCGGGGGGGGGCCCCACAATGAGCAGTTCTTC
NA	TRBV14	TRBD1	TRBJ1-4	CASSLGQGVMKKLFF	TGTGCCAGCAGCCTCGGACAGGGCGTTATGAAAAAACTGTTTTTT
NA	TRBV28	NA	TRBJ2-7	CASSFRQGMSEQYF	TGTGCCAGCAGTTTCCGGCAGGGGATGTCCGAGCAGTACTTC
NA	TRBV29-1	NA	TRBJ1-1	CSVTGNTEAFF	TGCAGCGTTACAGGGAACACTGAAGCTTTCTTT
NA	TRBV6-5	NA	TRBJ1-5	CASSSLAGDQPQHF	TGTGCCAGCAGTTCTTTGGCCGGGGATCAGCCCCAGCATTTT
NA	TRBV28	NA	TRBJ1-2	CASSPWGVGGYTF	TGTGCCAGCTCTCCTTGGGGGGTGGGAGGCTACACCTTC
NA	TRBV7-2	NA	TRBJ2-5	CASSLSFRGETQYF	TGTGCCAGCAGCTTATCCTTCCGGGGTGAGACCCAGTACTTC
NA	TRBV11-2	TRBD1	TRBJ2-7	CASSSVGQGAHEQYF	TGTGCCAGCAGTTCCGTGGGACAGGGAGCCCACGAGCAGTACTTC
NA	TRBV5-1	TRBD1	TRBJ2-3	CASSWRQGPLDTQYF	TGCGCCAGCAGCTGGCGACAGGGGCCTCTAGATACGCAGTATTTT
NA	TRBV18	TRBD1	TRBJ1-1	CASSPRDRGVTEAFF	TGTGCCAGCTCACCCAGGGACAGGGGGGTCACTGAAGCTTTCTTT
NA	TRBV30	NA	TRBJ1-1	CAWSMNRVNTEAFF	TGTGCCTGGAGTATGAACAGGGTCAACACTGAAGCTTTCTTT
NA	TRBV7-9	NA	TRBJ1-2	CASSLAGGSGITPNYGYTF	TGTGCCAGCAGCTTAGCGGGGGGGTCAGGAATTACTCCCAACTATGGCTACACCTTC
NA	TRBV5-1	TRBD2	TRBJ2-5	CASGFLAGGGQETQYF	TGCGCCAGCGGCTTCCTAGCGGGGGGTGGCCAAGAGACCCAGTACTTC
few	TRBV7-2	NA	TRBJ1-1	CASSFDNRLNTEAFF	TGTGCCAGCAGCTTTGACAACAGGCTGAACACTGAAGCTTTCTTT